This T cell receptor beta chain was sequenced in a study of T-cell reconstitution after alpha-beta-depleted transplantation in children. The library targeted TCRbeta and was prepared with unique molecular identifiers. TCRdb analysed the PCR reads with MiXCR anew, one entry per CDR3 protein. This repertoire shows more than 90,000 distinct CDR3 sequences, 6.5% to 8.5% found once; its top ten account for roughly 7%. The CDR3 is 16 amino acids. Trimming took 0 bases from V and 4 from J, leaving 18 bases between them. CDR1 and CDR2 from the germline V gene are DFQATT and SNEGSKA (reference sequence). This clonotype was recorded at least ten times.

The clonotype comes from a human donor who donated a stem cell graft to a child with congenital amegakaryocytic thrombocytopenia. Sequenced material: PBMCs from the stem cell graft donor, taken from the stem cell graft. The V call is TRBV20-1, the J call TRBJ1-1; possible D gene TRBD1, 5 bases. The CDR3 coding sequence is TGCAGTGCTAGAGATTTCAGGGTGACGGTCGGCACTGAAGCTTTCTTT. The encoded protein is CSARDFRVTVGTEAFF.